A selection of T cell receptor beta chains follows, all from one sample in a study of blood T cell repertoires in COVID-19. TCRdb keeps only in-frame clones here, not all; method: immunoSEQ multiplex PCR. The profile covers 120,000 to 150,000 clones, with 75% to 85% appearing a single time and roughly 3.9% taken by the ten largest. The specimen sequenced was peripheral blood. These receptors originate from an elderly woman with acute or convalescent COVID-19. CDR3s include the opening cysteine and the closing phenylalanine or tryptophan. A D gene is named only where the DNA matches it firmly. Some rows have no size entry. The others give once, few or many, or a class for an expanded clone.

d_call j_call v_call cdr3_length clone_size cdr3_aa cdr3_nt
NA TRBJ1-2 TRBV4-1 13 once CASSQVVAYGYTF TGCGCCAGCAGCCAAGTTGTAGCCTATGGCTACACCTTC
TRBD1 TRBJ2-1 TRBV11-2 13 NA CASSSQGAGEQFF TGTGCCAGCAGCTCACAGGGGGCGGGTGAGCAGTTCTTC
NA TRBJ1-1 TRBV29-1 13 NA CSVGRTENTEAFF TGCAGCGTGGGACGGACAGAGAACACTGAAGCTTTCTTT
NA TRBJ2-7 TRBV4-1 15 NA CASSHQAGSSYEQYF TGCGCCAGCAGCCATCAGGCGGGGAGCTCCTACGAGCAGTACTTC
NA TRBJ1-2 TRBV5-1 12 NA CASSLGGYGYTF TGCGCCAGCAGCTTGGGCGGCTATGGCTACACCTTC
NA TRBJ1-3 TRBV5-1 12 NA CASGDSGNTIYF TGCGCCAGCGGAGACTCTGGAAACACCATATATTTT
NA TRBJ2-2 TRBV10-3 13 NA CATQGLNTGELFF TGTGCCACACAGGGCCTGAACACCGGGGAGCTGTTTTTT
TRBD2 TRBJ2-1 TRBV24-1 12 NA CAIRGGQGEQFF TGTGCCATCCGCGGGGGTCAGGGTGAGCAGTTCTTC
TRBD1 TRBJ2-7 TRBV5-1 13 NA CASSPGQGGEQYF TGCGCCAGCAGCCCGGGACAGGGGGGCGAGCAGTACTTC
NA TRBJ1-2 TRBV18 14 once CASSPRGFLYGYTF TGTGCCAGCTCTCCTAGGGGGTTCCTCTATGGCTACACCTTC
NA TRBJ2-1 TRBV5-1 16 NA CASSPGQGGSYNEQFF TGCGCCAGCAGCCCCGGACAGGGAGGGTCCTACAATGAGCAGTTCTTC
TRBD1 TRBJ1-2 TRBV18 17 NA CASSASGTGGRDYGYTF TGTGCCAGCTCAGCTTCCGGGACAGGGGGCCGAGACTATGGCTACACCTTC
TRBD1 TRBJ1-2 TRBV4-1 13 NA CASSQLTGAGYTF TGCGCCAGCAGCCAACTGACAGGGGCTGGCTACACCTTC
NA TRBJ1-5 TRBV5-5 13 NA CASSRDNNQPQHF TGTGCCAGCAGCCGGGACAACAATCAGCCCCAGCATTTT
NA TRBJ1-1 TRBV23-1 13 few CASSQASGGEAFF TGCGCCAGCAGTCAGGCGTCCGGGGGTGAAGCTTTCTTT
NA TRBJ1-2 TRBV5-6 15 few CASSLALGFVDGYTF TGTGCCAGCAGCTTGGCTCTCGGGTTTGTTGACGGCTACACCTTC
NA TRBJ2-1 TRBV27 14 NA CASRGYSSYNEQFF TGTGCCAGTAGGGGGTATAGCTCCTACAATGAGCAGTTCTTC
TRBD1 TRBJ2-7 TRBV7-2 15 once CASSLRPGTGNEQYF TGTGCCAGCAGCCTCCGTCCCGGGACAGGGAACGAGCAGTACTTC
NA TRBJ1-4 TRBV14 13 NA CASSQAVRGELFF TGTGCCAGCAGCCAAGCGGTTCGGGGGGAACTGTTTTTT
TRBD1 TRBJ1-3 TRBV27 15 NA CASSPKGAPGNTIYF TGTGCCAGCAGTCCAAAGGGGGCGCCTGGAAACACCATATATTTT
NA TRBJ2-3 TRBV18 18 NA CASSQGLTLAGALDTQYF TGTGCCAGCTCACAGGGCCTTACCCTTGCGGGGGCCCTGGATACGCAGTATTTT
TRBD2 TRBJ2-5 TRBV5-1 16 NA CASSPGSTSGGTAQYF TGCGCCAGCAGCCCGGGATCGACTAGCGGGGGCACGGCCCAGTACTTC
NA TRBJ1-3 TRBV27 15 many CASSFSGIPGNTIYF TGTGCCAGCAGTTTTTCGGGGATTCCTGGAAACACCATATATTTT
TRBD1 TRBJ2-3 TRBV11-2 16 NA CASSQGQGVYTDTQYF TGTGCCAGCAGCCAGGGACAGGGGGTGTATACAGATACGCAGTATTTT
NA TRBJ1-4 TRBV2 13 few CASKSGLNEKLFF TGTGCCAGCAAGTCTGGACTTAATGAAAAACTGTTTTTT
NA TRBJ2-2 TRBV7-2 14 NA CASSLLANTGELFF TGTGCCAGCAGCTTACTAGCGAACACCGGGGAGCTGTTTTTT
TRBD2 TRBJ2-5 TRBV19 15 NA CASSGLAGAQETQYF TGTGCCAGTAGTGGGCTAGCGGGGGCCCAAGAGACCCAGTACTTC
TRBD2 TRBJ2-1 TRBV2 14 NA CASSRTSGGNEQFF TGTGCCAGCAGTAGGACTAGCGGGGGCAATGAGCAGTTCTTC
TRBD2 TRBJ2-7 TRBV11-2 14 NA CASSILAGGYEQYF TGTGCCAGCAGCATCCTAGCGGGGGGCTACGAGCAGTACTTC
TRBD2 TRBJ2-3 TRBV27 18 once CASSSPGTSGRAGDTQYF TGTGCCAGCAGTAGCCCCGGGACTAGCGGGAGGGCAGGGGATACGCAGTATTTT
TRBD2 TRBJ2-7 TRBV28 15 NA CASSQGGTSFHEQYF TGTGCCAGCAGCCAGGGCGGGACTAGCTTCCACGAGCAGTACTTC
TRBD2 TRBJ2-5 TRBV15 15 NA CATSTLAGAGETQYF TGTGCCACCAGCACACTAGCGGGGGCGGGGGAGACCCAGTACTTC
NA TRBJ2-7 TRBV28 13 NA CASSPPSLYEQYF TGTGCCAGCAGTCCGCCTAGCCTCTACGAGCAGTACTTC
NA TRBJ1-1 TRBV5-6 14 NA CASSLFPTIAEAFF TGTGCCAGCAGCTTGTTTCCGACAATCGCTGAAGCTTTCTTT
NA TRBJ2-4 TRBV28 14 once CASSLDIAKNIQYF TGTGCCAGCAGTCTGGACATAGCCAAAAACATTCAGTACTTC
TRBD2 TRBJ2-3 TRBV5-1 16 NA CASSLSTSGPTDTQYF TGCGCCAGCAGCTTGTCGACTAGCGGACCCACAGATACGCAGTATTTT
NA TRBJ2-7 TRBV28 16 NA CASSSPGFRGFNEQYF TGTGCCAGCAGTTCCCCCGGGTTCAGGGGATTTAACGAGCAGTACTTC
NA TRBJ1-5 TRBV19 15 NA CASSSGQRFNQPQHF TGTGCCAGTAGTTCTGGACAGAGGTTCAATCAGCCCCAGCATTTT
TRBD1 TRBJ1-3 TRBV6-5 13 NA CATLPGQRGTIYF TGTGCCACCTTGCCGGGACAGAGAGGCACCATATATTTT
NA TRBJ2-7 TRBV11-2 16 NA CASSLGRVRGRHEQYF TGTGCCAGCAGCTTAGGGCGAGTGCGGGGCAGGCACGAGCAGTACTTC
NA TRBJ1-1 TRBV10-3 13 NA CAIGAYGPTEAFF TGTGCCATCGGGGCTTACGGACCCACTGAAGCTTTCTTT
TRBD2 TRBJ2-3 TRBV7-9 19 NA CASSLSSGRAGFPLYTQYF TGTGCCAGCAGCTTATCTAGCGGGAGGGCCGGGTTCCCGTTATATACGCAGTATTTT
TRBD1 TRBJ1-5 TRBV28 15 NA CASRTADRENQPQHF TGTGCCAGCAGAACCGCGGACAGGGAGAATCAGCCCCAGCATTTT